These 26 T cell receptor beta chains were all obtained from the same sample, sequenced in a study of blood T cell repertoires in COVID-19. TCRdb's copy holds only in-frame clones and misses some; the assay was immunoSEQ multiplex PCR. The top ten hold more than 0.7% of the sample, which has over 200,000 clones, about 90% seen once. The sample was peripheral blood. Source of these receptors: a man aged 60-69 years with COVID-19, enrolled during active disease.

Concerning this clone itself: A junction boundary mismatches the germline segment, possibly from a read error. J is TRBJ2-2 and V is TRBV7-7; no reliable D call. Germline V gene data show CDR1 as SSHAT and CDR2 as FNYEAQ (reference sequence). This CDR3 region has 15 residues. The CDR3 bases are TGTGCTAGCAGCGCGACGGGTCCGAACACCGGGGAGCTGTTTTTT. It is translated as CASSATGPNTGELFF.

The chain is built from TRBV28 and TRBJ2-7; D not resolved. The V end lost 5 bases, the J end lost 2 bases, and 22 bases lay between the germline ends. The germline gives CDR1 MDHEN, CDR2 SYDVKM. The CDR3 consists of 17 residues. The CDR3 DNA is TGTGCCAGCAGTAGAAGGCTCTCCGGGTCCCTTGCCTACGAGCAGTACTTC. It yields the protein CASSRRLSGSLAYEQYF.

This sequence joins TRBV3-1 (or the pseudogene TRBV3-2) and TRBJ1-1, with no clear D. The CDR3 covers 13 residues. In germline, CDR1 is LGHDT, CDR2 YNNKEL (reference sequence). Trimming shortened V by 4 bases and J by 3 bases, and 9 bases separated the two germline ends. CDR3 protein: CASSRGGDTEAFF. The CDR3 nucleotides read TGTGCCAGCAGCCGCGGCGGGGACACTGAAGCTTTCTTT.

This chain links TRBV11-2 with TRBJ1-2; D is perhaps TRBD1 (6 bases). Germline CDR1 is SGHAT and CDR2 is FQNNGV. V gave up 0 bases and J gave up 8 bases, with 10 bases separating them. The CDR3 is 13 residues long. The CDR3 sequence: CASSLERTVGYTF. The CDR3 coding sequence is TGTGCCAGCAGCTTAGAGAGGACAGTGGGCTACACCTTC.

V and J are TRBV25-1 and TRBJ1-5; 8 bases agree with TRBD1. This CDR3 is built from 16 residues. V was clipped by 6 bases and J by 2 bases; unmatched bases: 9. Germline values: CDR1 MGHDK, CDR2 SYGVNS. The CDR3 region is CASSQTGVGGNQPQHF. The CDR3, as DNA: TGTGCCAGCAGCCAGACAGGGGTGGGGGGCAATCAGCCCCAGCATTTT.

This chain uses TRBV5-4 with TRBJ1-1; D gene unclear. Germline values: CDR1 SGHNT, CDR2 YYREEE (reference sequence). The CDR3 is made up of 14 amino acids. Trimming left V 4 bases short and J 0 bases short, with 10 bases between. The CDR3 here is CASSRDIMNTEAFF. As DNA, the CDR3 is TGTGCCAGCAGCAGAGACATTATGAACACTGAAGCTTTCTTT.

The V and J genes are TRBV3-1 (or the pseudogene TRBV3-2) and TRBJ1-5; no clear D. Germline V CDR1 and CDR2: LGHDT, YNNKEL (reference sequence). The ends were cut back, 5 bases at V and 9 bases at J, with 14 bases in the middle. The CDR3 sequence is 13 residues long. The CDR3 protein is CASSSRERGPQHF. The CDR3 DNA is TGTGCCAGCAGCTCTCGGGAGCGAGGGCCCCAGCATTTT.

In nucleotides, the CDR3 is TGCGCCAGCAGCTGGGGTCACCGGGACAGGGGAAAGGATGAGCAGTTCTTC. It yields the protein CASSWGHRDRGKDEQFF. The chain combines TRBV5-1 with TRBJ2-1; 10 bases map to TRBD1. The CDR3 contains 17 residues. The ends lost 3 bases at V and 8 bases at J; junction bases unmatched: 14. Per the germline V gene, CDR1 is SGHRS and CDR2 is YFSETQ. The full variable domain, completed using reference TRBV5-1 and TRBJ2-1, is KAGVTQTPRYLIKTRGQQVTLSCSPISGHRSVSWYQQTPGQGLQFLFEYFSETQRNKGNFPGRFSGRQFSNSRSEMNVSTLELGDSALYLCASSWGHRDRGKDEQFFGPGTRLTVL.

The chain couples TRBV6-5 to TRBJ1-1, with 10 bases aligning to TRBD1. The CDR3 consists of 16 residues. Germline loops: CDR1 MNHEY, CDR2 SVGAGI. The junction had 12 bases not matched to a gene; V was cut back by 4 bases and J by 7 bases. The CDR3: CASSSDRGRVSREAFF. CDR3 nucleotides: TGTGCCAGCAGTTCCGACAGGGGGCGCGTCTCACGTGAAGCTTTCTTT.

The table lists this clone with a count of one. This chain links TRBV19 with TRBJ2-6; D is perhaps TRBD1 (6 bases). V shed 6 bases and J shed 4 bases, with 10 bases lying between them. This CDR3 spans 14 amino acids. The V gene's germline CDR1 is LNHDA and CDR2 SQIVND (reference sequence). The CDR3: CASRRDKGANVLTF. CDR3 nucleotide sequence: TGTGCCAGTAGAAGGGACAAAGGGGCCAACGTCCTGACTTTC.

The CDR3 here is CASSSGLVSNEQFF. DNA for the CDR3: TGTGCCAGCAGTTCTGGACTAGTGAGCAATGAGCAGTTCTTC. The chain is built from TRBV6-4 and TRBJ2-1; 7 bases agree with TRBD2. The junction had 7 bases not matched to a gene; V was cut back by 5 bases and J by 6 bases. CDR1 and CDR2 from the germline V gene are MRHNA and SNTAGT. The CDR3 sequence is 14 residues long.

The chain links TRBV30 to TRBJ2-4; D possibly corresponds to TRBD2 (5 bases). The germline V gene encodes CDR1 GTSNPN and CDR2 SVGIG (reference sequence). The CDR3 loop spans 15 amino acids. V shed 2 bases and J shed 1 base, with 12 bases lying between them. The CDR3 here is CAWSLYGVAKNIQYF. In DNA form, the CDR3 reads TGTGCCTGGAGTCTTTACGGGGTCGCCAAAAACATTCAGTACTTC.

The rearrangement links TRBV7-8 to TRBJ2-4; 7 bases are a match to TRBD1. Germline CDR1 is SGHVS and CDR2 is FQNEAQ. The CDR3 totals 13 residues. Germline trimming cut 5 bases from V and 5 bases from J; bases unmatched to any gene: 3. The CDR3 spells CASSPDRENIQYF. The CDR3 region has the DNA TGTGCCAGCAGCCCAGACAGGGAAAACATTCAGTACTTC.

This rearrangement joins TRBV15 to TRBJ2-7; maybe TRBD2 (5 bases). Trimming pared 1 base from V and 2 bases from J, leaving 9 bases between. Germline values: CDR1 LNHNV, CDR2 YYDKDF (reference sequence). This CDR3 spans 14 amino acids. The DNA for the CDR3 is TGTGCCACCAGCAGAGTATTCGGGGCCTACGAGCAGTACTTC. Its protein product is CATSRVFGAYEQYF.

V usage is TRBV19 and J usage is TRBJ2-1; possibly TRBD2 for D (5 bases). Germline values: CDR1 LNHDA, CDR2 SQIVND (reference sequence). V was pared by 1 base and J by 5 bases, with 6 bases between. The CDR3 covers 13 residues. CDR3 DNA: TGTGCCAGTAGTATAGGAGGGAACAATGAGCAGTTCTTC. This codes for CASSIGGNNEQFF.

A remark on this clone: Other DNA sequences in the same sample also yield this CDR3. The rearrangement uses TRBV7-9 and TRBJ2-7; D remains unclear. Per germline, CDR1 SEHNR and CDR2 FQNEAQ (reference sequence). V was trimmed by 0 bases and J by 3 bases, leaving 6 bases between them. The CDR3 runs to 13 residues. The CDR3 bases are TGTGCCAGCAGCTTAGCGGGCAGCTACGAGCAGTACTTC. The encoded protein is CASSLAGSYEQYF.

J is TRBJ2-1 and V is TRBV18; maybe TRBD2 (6 bases). With 6 bases removed from V and 1 base from J, the gap between germline ends came to 19 bases. The CDR3 consists of 17 residues. Germline CDR1 and CDR2: KGHSH and LQKENI. The CDR3 DNA is TGTGCCAGCTCCCGCACCTTAGCGGAGACTTCCTACAATGAGCAGTTCTTC. Its protein product is CASSRTLAETSYNEQFF.

For the CDR3, the DNA is TGTGCCAGCAGCGACTCCGGGACAGTTTCCTACGAGCAGTACTTC. Its translation: CASSDSGTVSYEQYF. This chain links TRBV28 with TRBJ2-7; the match to TRBD1 covers 7 bases. CDR1 is MDHEN and CDR2 is SYDVKM in the germline V gene. This CDR3 is built from 15 residues. V gave up 6 bases and J gave up 1 base; unmatched junction bases: 9. Filled out from reference TRBV28 and TRBJ2-7, the complete variable domain reads DVKVTQSSRYLVKRTGEKVFLECVQDMDHENMFWYRQDPGLGLRLIYFSYDVKMKEKGDIPEGYSVSREKKERFSLILESASTNQTSMYLCASSDSGTVSYEQYFGPGTRLTVT.

The chain uses TRBV6-2 or TRBV6-3 and TRBJ2-2, with 8 nucleotides matching TRBD1. Germline V lookup: CDR1 MNHEY, CDR2 SVGEGT. The CDR3 spans 17 residues. V was clipped by 5 bases and J by 1 base; unmatched bases: 9. The CDR3 DNA sequence: TGTGCCAGCAGTCCCGGACAGGGCCAAATGAACACCGGGGAGCTGTTTTTT. Amino acid sequence: CASSPGQGQMNTGELFF.

The rearrangement uses TRBV18 and TRBJ2-5, with 7 bases lining up with TRBD1. V was pared by 10 bases and J by 1 base, with 12 bases of the junction left unmatched. From germline, CDR1 is KGHSH and CDR2 LQKENI. The CDR3 spans 15 residues. CDR3 sequence: CATSLHPGGQETQYF. The CDR3 DNA is TGTGCCACTTCACTACACCCAGGGGGCCAAGAGACCCAGTACTTC.

The rearrangement joins TRBV15 to TRBJ1-2; D is undetermined. Germline assignment: CDR1 LNHNV and CDR2 YYDKDF (reference sequence). This CDR3 comprises 16 residues. The V and J ends lost 3 bases and 2 bases respectively, with 16 bases between them. DNA of the CDR3: TGTGCCACCAGCAGGTCCCCCGGGTCGATGAACTATGGCTACACCTTC. Its translation: CATSRSPGSMNYGYTF.

The chain joins TRBV5-1 to TRBJ2-3; D might be TRBD2 (6 bases). The V gene's germline CDR1 is SGHRS and CDR2 YFSETQ. The V end was cut by 3 bases, the J end by 4 bases, with 12 bases between. The CDR3 is 14 residues long. DNA of the CDR3: TGCGCCAGCAGCTGGGGCCCGGGGGCAGATACGCAGTATTTT. Amino acid sequence: CASSWGPGADTQYF.

This sequence joins TRBV6-1 and TRBJ1-5; a weak D match, TRBD1 (6 bases). The germline V gene has CDR1 MNHNS and CDR2 SASEGT. The CDR3 extends over 19 amino acids. V lost 0 bases and J lost 0, with 18 bases in between. For the CDR3, the DNA is TGTGCCAGCAGTGAAGCGTTTCAGGGAGGGGGTGTTAGCAATCAGCCCCAGCATTTT. It translates to CASSEAFQGGGVSNQPQHF.

This clone was detected only once. This rearrangement joins TRBV10-3 to TRBJ1-1; D is possibly TRBD1 (5 bases). The CDR3 sequence is 11 residues long. Per the germline V gene, CDR1 is ENHRY and CDR2 is SYGVKD. V was cut by 10 bases and J by 7 bases, with 13 bases left in between. This CDR3 is CATNGAGEAFF. The CDR3 nucleotides are TGTGCCACCAATGGGGCCGGTGAAGCTTTCTTT.

This clone was counted only a few times. The rearrangement joins TRBV2 to TRBJ1-4, with 10 bases lining up with TRBD1. This CDR3 is built from 15 residues. V was clipped by 6 bases and J by 7 bases; unmatched bases: 8. Per germline, CDR1 SNHLY and CDR2 FYNNEI. The CDR3 DNA is TGTGCCAGCAGCGGAGGGACAGGGGTTGTTGAAAAACTGTTTTTT. It is translated as CASSGGTGVVEKLFF.

The gene calls are TRBV5-1 and TRBJ1-6; D is perhaps TRBD1 (6 bases). The CDR3 is 16 amino acids. The germline gives CDR1 SGHRS, CDR2 YFSETQ. Trimming took 1 base from V and 2 from J, leaving 10 bases between them. The CDR3 loop reads CASSLSGDAYNSPLHF. The CDR3 DNA sequence: TGCGCCAGCAGCTTGTCAGGGGATGCCTATAATTCACCCCTCCACTTT.